These 30 T cell receptor beta chains came from one sample sequenced in a study of Ad26.COV2.S vaccination and SARS-CoV-2 variants. Documented treatment: over 15 received Ad26.COV2.S at low or high dose, single or two shots; a few received placebo; per-sample allocation not given. Following the first vaccine or placebo injection, samples were taken on day 63. Profiling relied on immunoSEQ multiplex PCR, and the TCRdb table lists in-frame clones only, not all of them. The top ten hold about 1.5% of the sample, which has about 680,000 clones, more than 70% seen once. The sequencing used peripheral blood, collected in a trial of Ad26.COV2.S vaccine versus placebo. The source of these receptors is a person aged 18-60 years who received the Ad26.COV2.S COVID-19 vaccine or a placebo.

This clone was picked up one time. CDR3 in DNA: TGTGCCAGCAGCTTAGAACGAGGGGCAGGGCTCACTAATCGGGGTACGCAGTATTTT. Its translation is CASSLERGAGLTNRGTQYF. This chain connects TRBV7-2 to TRBJ2-3; D could derive from TRBD1 or TRBD2 (5 bases each). The CDR3 consists of 19 residues. Germline lookup yields CDR1 SGHTA and CDR2 FQGNSA. Trimming pared 1 base from V and 8 bases from J, leaving 28 bases between.

V and J are TRBV2 and TRBJ2-3; D is undetermined. The CDR3 is made up of 13 amino acids. CDR1 is SNHLY, CDR2 FYNNEI, per germline. Between the trimmed V and J ends, which lost 3 bases and 10 bases, there was a span of 14 bases. The CDR3 region is CASSEISAGPQYF. In DNA, the CDR3 is TGTGCCAGCAGTGAGATTTCGGCAGGTCCGCAGTATTTT.

Notes on this clone: Compared with germline, one end of the junction differs, possibly owing to a read error. The rearrangement links TRBV6-2 or TRBV6-3 to TRBJ1-5, with 9 nucleotides matching TRBD1. The CDR3 has 16 residues. Germline V lookup: CDR1 MNHEY, CDR2 SVGEGT. Here the CDR3 reads CASSDSGTGLNQPQHF. Here the CDR3 DNA reads TGTGCCAGCAGTGACTCCGGGACAGGGCTCAATCAGCCCCAGCATTTT.

The chain combines TRBV19 with TRBJ1-3, with D unclear. CDR1 LNHDA and CDR2 SQIVND come from the germline V gene (reference sequence). This CDR3 comprises 14 residues. The V gene lost 6 bases and the J gene lost 0 bases, with 9 bases spanning the gap. The CDR3 DNA reads TGTGCCAGTAGAAAACAGAGCTCTGGAAACACCATATATTTT. It is translated as CASRKQSSGNTIYF.

This clone was seen just once. V and J are TRBV5-1 and TRBJ2-7, with 9 bases identical to TRBD1. This CDR3 is built from 14 residues. V lost 5 bases and J lost 5; bases outside the gene matches: 8. The germline V gene encodes CDR1 SGHRS and CDR2 YFSETQ. CDR3 sequence: CASRGGDRVDEQYF. The DNA of the CDR3 is TGCGCCAGCAGAGGGGGGGACAGGGTTGACGAGCAGTACTTC.

The J gene is TRBJ2-3, the V gene TRBV7-2, with D possibly matching TRBD2 (5 bases). V lost 6 bases to trimming and J lost 1 base, with 14 bases between them. CDR3 length equals 15 residues. Per germline, CDR1 SGHTA and CDR2 FQGNSA. The CDR3: CASSPPGKRTDTQYF. DNA for the CDR3: TGTGCCAGCAGTCCACCCGGGAAACGCACAGATACGCAGTATTTT.

J is TRBJ2-5 and V is TRBV7-6; tentative D call: TRBD1 (5 bases). Looked up from germline, CDR1 is SGHVS and CDR2 is FNYEAQ. V lost 1 base, J lost 4 bases, and 10 bases lay in between. This CDR3 has 14 amino acids. Here the CDR3 reads CASSLGQRGETQYF. The CDR3 DNA reads as TGTGCCAGCAGCTTAGGACAGCGAGGAGAGACCCAGTACTTC. Full variable domain (outside the CDR3, taken from reference TRBV7-6 and TRBJ2-5): GAGVSQSPRYKVTKRGQDVALRCDPISGHVSLYWYRQALGQGPEFLTYFNYEAQQDKSGLPNDRFSAERPEGSISTLTIQRTEQRDSAMYRCASSLGQRGETQYFGPGTRLLVL.

V and J are TRBV5-1 and TRBJ1-1; a weak D match, TRBD1 (5 bases). Germline CDR1 is SGHRS and CDR2 is YFSETQ. V was shortened by 0 bases and J by 0 bases, with 9 bases between the two germline ends. The CDR3 spans 15 residues. The CDR3 loop is CASSLGGYMNTEAFF. CDR3 nucleotide sequence: TGCGCCAGCAGCTTGGGGGGGTACATGAACACTGAAGCTTTCTTT.

This rearrangement joins TRBV28 to TRBJ2-1; possibly TRBD2 for D (6 bases). V was shortened by 6 bases and J by 15 bases, with 24 bases between the two germline ends. Germline loops: CDR1 MDHEN, CDR2 SYDVKM. CDR3 length: 14 residues. CDR3 coding DNA: TGTGCCAGCAGCACCCCAGGGAGGTTCGGGAGAGTGTTCTTC. Residues: CASSTPGRFGRVFF.

V and J are TRBV5-4 and TRBJ1-1, with D perhaps TRBD1 (5 bases). From germline, CDR1 is SGHNT and CDR2 YYREEE (reference sequence). This CDR3 is 13 amino acids long. V was clipped by 6 bases and J by 8 bases, with 17 bases between them. CDR3 loop: CASNFGRGGEAFF. In DNA form, the CDR3 reads TGTGCCAGCAATTTCGGCCGGGGGGGGGAAGCTTTCTTT.

This clone was counted a single time. As DNA, the CDR3 is TGTGCCAGCAGTTTGGGACAGACAATAGCCAAAAACATTCAGTACTTC. It encodes CASSLGQTIAKNIQYF. J is TRBJ2-4 and V is TRBV6-6; 7 bases match TRBD1. V trimming: 4 bases; J trimming: 0 bases; junction bases outside the gene matches: 6. The CDR3 consists of 16 residues. Germline values: CDR1 MNHNY, CDR2 SVGAGI (reference sequence).

For the CDR3, the DNA is TGTGCCAGCGGTGGGGGGATCCACACCTTC. This codes for CASGGGIHTF. This chain links TRBV7-9 with TRBJ1-2, with D maybe TRBD1 (5 bases). CDR1 is SEHNR and CDR2 is FQNEAQ in the germline V gene (reference sequence). The CDR3 has 10 residues. V shed 8 bases and J shed 12 bases, with 13 bases lying between them.

The V call is TRBV23-1, the J call TRBJ2-7, with D possibly TRBD2 on 5 matching bases. TRBV23-1 is identified as an open reading frame with a role that is uncertain. V lost 7 bases and J 6 bases, leaving 7 bases between the germline ends. The CDR3 loop spans 10 amino acids. As DNA, the CDR3 is TGCGCCAGCATAGGACTCGAGCAGTACTTC. It specifies CASIGLEQYF.

This chain uses TRBV28 with TRBJ1-1; no definite D call. Trimming pared 6 bases from V and 7 bases from J, leaving 21 bases between. Germline CDR1 and CDR2: MDHEN and SYDVKM. The CDR3 length is 15 residues. CDR3: CASSPVGVQRREAFF. DNA for the CDR3: TGTGCCAGCAGCCCGGTCGGGGTCCAGCGCCGTGAAGCTTTCTTT.

V usage is TRBV6-1 and J usage is TRBJ1-5; TRBD1 matches at 12 bases. There are 16 residues in the CDR3. Trimming cost V 4 bases and J 0 bases; bases outside gene matches: 1. The germline V gene has CDR1 MNHNS and CDR2 SASEGT. Written as DNA, the CDR3 is TGTGCCAGCAGTGTGGGACAGGGGGCTAGCAATCAGCCCCAGCATTTT. Protein sequence: CASSVGQGASNQPQHF.

This rearrangement joins TRBV5-4 to TRBJ2-5, with no clear D. Germline assignment: CDR1 SGHNT and CDR2 YYREEE (reference sequence). Trimming took off 0 bases at V and 5 bases at J, with 11 bases between the two ends. The CDR3 covers 14 residues. Here the CDR3 reads CASSLVLGRETQYF. In DNA, the CDR3 is TGTGCCAGCAGCTTGGTACTGGGTAGGGAGACCCAGTACTTC.

This sequence joins TRBV7-9 and TRBJ2-5; unclear D gene. The ends were cut back, 3 bases at V and 5 bases at J, with 10 bases in the middle. In germline, CDR1 is SEHNR, CDR2 FQNEAQ (reference sequence). The CDR3 covers 13 residues. In DNA, the CDR3 is TGTGCCAGCAGCTTCCCGGGTGATGAGACCCAGTACTTC. This encodes CASSFPGDETQYF.

The CDR3 nucleotides are TGTGCCAGCAGCTTAGATGGTCACTCGAACACTGAAGCTTTCTTT. Residues: CASSLDGHSNTEAFF. The genes are TRBV11-3 and TRBJ1-1; no clear D. V shed 0 bases and J shed 1 base, with 9 bases lying between them. Germline CDR1 SGHNT, CDR2 YENEEA. The CDR3 has 15 residues.

The V call is TRBV7-9, the J call TRBJ2-6; no definite D call. Germline assignment: CDR1 SEHNR and CDR2 FQNEAQ (reference sequence). The CDR3 loop spans 15 amino acids. The ends were cut back, 1 base at V and 3 bases at J, with 7 bases in the middle. CDR3 in amino acids: CASSLDYSGANVLTF. Written as DNA, the CDR3 is TGTGCCAGCAGCTTAGATTACAGTGGGGCCAACGTCCTGACTTTC. The entire variable domain, with the rest obtained from reference TRBV7-9 and TRBJ2-6, is as follows: DTGVSQNPRHKITKRGQNVTFRCDPISEHNRLYWYRQTLGQGPEFLTYFQNEAQLEKSRLLSDRFSAERPKGSFSTLEIQRTEQGDSAMYLCASSLDYSGANVLTFGAGSRLTVL.

The rearrangement uses TRBV5-1 and TRBJ1-4, with 8 positions matching TRBD1. Germline CDR1 is SGHRS and CDR2 is YFSETQ. The CDR3 extends over 15 amino acids. V shed 4 bases and J 5 bases; nucleotides not matched to a gene: 7. The CDR3 coding sequence is TGCGCCAGCAGCCCGACAGGGGTTGCCAATGAAAAACTGTTTTTT. This translates into CASSPTGVANEKLFF.

J is TRBJ2-5 and V is TRBV5-4; the match to TRBD2 covers 8 bases. The V gene end was trimmed by 4 bases and the J gene end by 2 bases; junction bases not matched to a gene: 7. The CDR3 spans 15 residues. CDR1 and CDR2 from the germline V gene are SGHNT and YYREEE (reference sequence). The CDR3 protein is CASSPTSGRQETQYF. CDR3 bases: TGTGCCAGCAGCCCCACTAGCGGTAGACAAGAGACCCAGTACTTC.

This rearrangement joins TRBV30 to TRBJ2-1; D is ambiguous. The V end was cut by 4 bases, the J end by 3 bases, with 7 bases between. The germline V gene has CDR1 GTSNPN and CDR2 SVGIG (reference sequence). There are 12 residues in the CDR3. The CDR3 is CAWTRVYNEQFF. CDR3 bases: TGTGCCTGGACCCGGGTCTACAATGAGCAGTTCTTC.

V gene TRBV4-2 combines with J gene TRBJ1-2; D may be TRBD1 (5 bases). The germline V and J ends were trimmed by 0 bases and 1 base, with 15 bases remaining between them. CDR3 length: 17 residues. Germline CDR1 reads LGHNA; CDR2 reads YNFKEQ. The CDR3 here is CASSQDRGRFLNYGYTF. CDR3 nucleotide sequence: TGTGCCAGCAGCCAAGATCGGGGCCGGTTCCTTAACTATGGCTACACCTTC.

About this clone: The identical CDR3 is also encoded by other nucleotide sequences in the sample. The J gene is TRBJ1-2, the V gene TRBV7-8, with D maybe TRBD1 (5 bases). V dropped 1 base and J dropped 5 bases, with 8 bases sitting between them. The CDR3 has 13 amino acids. From germline, CDR1 is SGHVS and CDR2 FQNEAQ. CDR3 sequence reads: CASSLGGGYGYTF. CDR3 in DNA: TGTGCCAGCAGCTTAGGGGGCGGTTATGGCTACACCTTC. Full variable domain (missing parts from reference TRBV7-8 and TRBJ1-2): GAGVSQSPRYKVAKRGQDVALRCDPISGHVSLFWYQQALGQGPEFLTYFQNEAQLDKSGLPSDRFFAERPEGSVSTLKIQRTQQEDSAVYLCASSLGGGYGYTFGSGTRLTVV.

V gene TRBV10-1 combines with J gene TRBJ2-7, with D uncertain. V lost 5 bases and J lost 3, with 8 bases in between. The CDR3 is made up of 12 amino acids. The germline CDR1 and CDR2 sequences are WNHNN and SYGVQD (reference sequence). Here the CDR3 DNA reads TGCGCCAGCAGTCCCGGAGTCTACGAGCAGTACTTC. Its protein product is CASSPGVYEQYF.

J is TRBJ2-2 and V is TRBV5-1, with TRBD1 matching over 8 bases. This CDR3 is built from 14 residues. The V gene end was trimmed by 7 bases and the J gene end by 6 bases; junction bases not matched to a gene: 8. The germline V gene has CDR1 SGHRS and CDR2 YFSETQ. Here the CDR3 reads CASSAQGAPGELFF. The CDR3 bases are TGCGCCAGCTCAGCCCAGGGGGCGCCCGGGGAGCTGTTTTTT.

This clone was seen more than once but under ten times. The gene calls are TRBV4-3 and TRBJ1-6; D is ambiguous. CDR1 is LGHNA and CDR2 is YSLEER in the germline V gene. Deletions cut 2 bases from V and 9 bases from J, with 11 bases between. This CDR3 comprises 14 residues. CDR3 protein: CASSQSLRASPLHF. The CDR3 nucleotides read TGCGCCAGCAGCCAAAGTTTAAGGGCTTCACCCCTCCACTTT.

The chain couples TRBV5-6 to TRBJ1-6; 12 bases are shared with TRBD1. The CDR3 consists of 15 residues. V shed 1 base, J shed 9 bases, and the junction held 2 bases outside the gene matches. Germline V gene sequence: CDR1 SGHDT, CDR2 YYEEEE. For the CDR3, the DNA is TGTGCCAGCAGCTTGCGGGGACAGGGGGCTTCACCCCTCCACTTT. Amino acid sequence: CASSLRGQGASPLHF.

This CDR3 reads CASSKRAAYEQYF. In nucleotides, the CDR3 is TGCGCCAGCAGCAAAAGAGCGGCTTACGAGCAGTACTTC. The chain carries TRBV4-1 and TRBJ2-7; a possible D gene is TRBD2 (5 bases). The V and J ends lost 5 bases and 4 bases respectively, with 12 bases between them. CDR3 size: 13 residues. Germline-derived CDR1 and CDR2 are MGHRA and YSYEKL.

Here the CDR3 DNA reads TGTGCCAGCAGCCAAGCTAGCGGGGGGGTCGCGACCCAGTACTTC. Its translation is CASSQASGGVATQYF. The rearrangement links TRBV3-1 (or the pseudogene TRBV3-2) to TRBJ2-5, with 12 bases that match TRBD2. The CDR3 has 15 residues. CDR1 and CDR2 from the germline V gene are LGHDT and YNNKEL (reference sequence). The V and J ends lost 1 base and 7 bases, in that order; junction bases with no gene match: 4.